These T cell receptor beta chains were read from a single sample in a study of shared clonotypes between healthy human individuals. Using immunoSEQ multiplex PCR, the repertoire was profiled, and TCRdb retains in-frame clones only, with some absent. The sample carries some 2,000,000 clones, 90% to 97% recorded once. The source material was naive CD4+ T cells sorted from blood. The receptors derive from a man aged 18 to 30 in good health. The CDR3 runs from the conserved cysteine through the conserved F or W. Fields, in order: clone size, J gene, V gene, D gene, CDR3 protein, CDR3 DNA. The D gene is left open where the match is weak. A clone size is listed for some rows: how often the clone was seen (once, few, many), or a class if it is expanded.

abundance: .
j_gene: TRBJ1-3
v_gene: TRBV6-6
d_gene: .
CDR3aa: CASSYSGVSGNTIYF
CDR3nt: TGTGCCAGCAGTTACTCGGGCGTCTCTGGAAACACCATATATTTT

abundance: .
j_gene: TRBJ2-5
v_gene: TRBV7-2
d_gene: TRBD2
CDR3aa: CASSSPGLVAQETQYF
CDR3nt: TGTGCCAGCAGCTCGCCGGGACTAGTTGCCCAAGAGACCCAGTACTTC

abundance: .
j_gene: TRBJ2-3
v_gene: TRBV7-9
d_gene: .
CDR3aa: CASSFSIFRADTQYF
CDR3nt: TGTGCCAGCAGCTTCTCCATATTCAGGGCAGATACGCAGTATTTT

abundance: once
j_gene: TRBJ2-5
v_gene: TRBV2
d_gene: .
CDR3aa: CASRMGGQLQETQYF
CDR3nt: TGTGCCAGCAGGATGGGAGGACAGCTCCAAGAGACCCAGTACTTC

abundance: .
j_gene: TRBJ2-2
v_gene: TRBV11-3
d_gene: TRBD2
CDR3aa: CASSPSTSGRGNTGELFF
CDR3nt: TGTGCCAGCTCCCCCAGTACAAGCGGGAGAGGTAACACCGGGGAGCTGTTTTTT

abundance: .
j_gene: TRBJ2-2
v_gene: TRBV13
d_gene: TRBD1
CDR3aa: CASSSLITGAIATNTGELFF
CDR3nt: TGTGCCAGCAGCTCCTTGATAACAGGGGCAATCGCTACGAACACCGGGGAGCTGTTTTTT

abundance: .
j_gene: TRBJ2-2
v_gene: TRBV30
d_gene: TRBD2
CDR3aa: CAWSPRGRTGELFF
CDR3nt: TGTGCCTGGAGTCCCCGCGGGAGGACCGGGGAGCTGTTTTTT

abundance: once
j_gene: TRBJ1-5
v_gene: TRBV2
d_gene: .
CDR3aa: CASNGEGANQPQHF
CDR3nt: TGTGCCAGCAACGGGGAAGGGGCCAATCAGCCCCAGCATTTT

abundance: .
j_gene: TRBJ1-1
v_gene: TRBV30
d_gene: TRBD1
CDR3aa: CACDRGLDTEAFF
CDR3nt: TGTGCCTGCGACAGGGGGCTGGACACTGAAGCTTTCTTT

abundance: .
j_gene: TRBJ2-3
v_gene: TRBV27
d_gene: .
CDR3aa: CASRRTDRTDTQYF
CDR3nt: TGTGCCAGCAGAAGGACAGACCGCACAGATACGCAGTATTTT

abundance: .
j_gene: TRBJ1-6
v_gene: TRBV28
d_gene: .
CDR3aa: CASSLYVPGHNSPLHF
CDR3nt: TGTGCCAGCAGTTTATATGTACCGGGACACAATTCACCCCTCCACTTT

abundance: .
j_gene: TRBJ2-5
v_gene: TRBV6-6
d_gene: TRBD2
CDR3aa: CASSSGAGGVETQYF
CDR3nt: TGTGCCAGCAGTTCGGGAGCGGGGGGGGTAGAGACCCAGTACTTC

abundance: .
j_gene: TRBJ2-5
v_gene: TRBV7-2
d_gene: .
CDR3aa: CASSPDRKETQYF
CDR3nt: TGTGCCAGCAGCCCGGACAGAAAAGAGACCCAGTACTTC

abundance: .
j_gene: TRBJ1-1
v_gene: TRBV6-5
d_gene: TRBD1
CDR3aa: CASSRGRGGTEAFF
CDR3nt: TGTGCCAGCAGCAGGGGGCGGGGCGGAACTGAAGCTTTCTTT

abundance: .
j_gene: TRBJ2-5
v_gene: TRBV5-8
d_gene: .
CDR3aa: CASSPRGSSAGFVETQYF
CDR3nt: TGTGCCAGCAGCCCAAGGGGGTCGTCGGCAGGGTTCGTGGAGACCCAGTACTTC

abundance: .
j_gene: TRBJ2-5
v_gene: TRBV5-1
d_gene: .
CDR3aa: CASSLVPGRGETQYF
CDR3nt: TGCGCCAGCAGCTTGGTTCCGGGGCGGGGAGAGACCCAGTACTTC

abundance: .
j_gene: TRBJ2-5
v_gene: TRBV18
d_gene: TRBD1
CDR3aa: CASSLKTGNQETQYF
CDR3nt: TGTGCCAGCTCTCTCAAGACAGGGAACCAAGAGACCCAGTACTTC

abundance: .
j_gene: TRBJ2-1
v_gene: TRBV5-6
d_gene: TRBD1
CDR3aa: CASSPRTGGHNEQFF
CDR3nt: TGTGCCAGCAGCCCCCGGACAGGGGGGCACAATGAGCAGTTCTTC

abundance: .
j_gene: TRBJ2-5
v_gene: TRBV11-2
d_gene: .
CDR3aa: CASSLVFLSSRETQYF
CDR3nt: TGTGCCAGCAGCTTAGTTTTTTTGAGCTCGAGAGAGACCCAGTACTTC

abundance: .
j_gene: TRBJ2-5
v_gene: TRBV10-3
d_gene: .
CDR3aa: CAISESGAQETQYF
CDR3nt: TGTGCCATCAGTGAATCGGGGGCCCAAGAGACCCAGTACTTC

abundance: .
j_gene: TRBJ2-1
v_gene: TRBV10-2
d_gene: TRBD2
CDR3aa: CASSQTGTSGNEQFF
CDR3nt: TGCGCCAGCAGTCAAACCGGGACTAGCGGCAATGAGCAGTTCTTC

abundance: .
j_gene: TRBJ1-2
v_gene: TRBV14
d_gene: TRBD1
CDR3aa: CASSQGTGQTYGYTF
CDR3nt: TGTGCCAGCAGCCAAGGCACGGGACAGACCTATGGCTACACCTTC

abundance: .
j_gene: TRBJ2-5
v_gene: TRBV29-1
d_gene: TRBD1
CDR3aa: CSVAGDRGQETQYF
CDR3nt: TGCAGCGTTGCTGGGGACAGGGGGCAAGAGACCCAGTACTTC

abundance: .
j_gene: TRBJ2-7
v_gene: TRBV6-5
d_gene: .
CDR3aa: CASSYGVLSSYEQYF
CDR3nt: TGTGCCAGCAGTTACGGCGTTTTATCCTCCTACGAGCAGTACTTC

abundance: .
j_gene: TRBJ2-1
v_gene: TRBV2
d_gene: .
CDR3aa: CASSTGNYNEQFF
CDR3nt: TGTGCCAGCAGTACCGGGAATTACAATGAGCAGTTCTTC

abundance: .
j_gene: TRBJ1-2
v_gene: TRBV5-1
d_gene: .
CDR3aa: CARDQILSRLAANYGYTF
CDR3nt: TGCGCCAGAGACCAGATTCTTAGCCGGCTAGCCGCTAACTATGGCTACACCTTC

abundance: .
j_gene: TRBJ2-7
v_gene: TRBV7-6
d_gene: .
CDR3aa: CASGVDSSYEQYF
CDR3nt: TGTGCCAGCGGGGTGGACTCCTCCTACGAGCAGTACTTC

abundance: .
j_gene: TRBJ2-3
v_gene: TRBV6-1
d_gene: .
CDR3aa: CASSNPGVDTQYF
CDR3nt: TGTGCCAGCAGTAATCCGGGGGTAGATACGCAGTATTTT

abundance: .
j_gene: TRBJ1-3
v_gene: TRBV18
d_gene: TRBD1
CDR3aa: CASSPDRGYTIYF
CDR3nt: TGTGCCAGCTCACCGGACAGGGGTTACACCATATATTTT

abundance: .
j_gene: TRBJ2-3
v_gene: TRBV6-6
d_gene: .
CDR3aa: CASRNRLTDTQYF
CDR3nt: TGTGCCAGCAGGAACAGGCTAACAGATACGCAGTATTTT

abundance: .
j_gene: TRBJ1-1
v_gene: TRBV19
d_gene: .
CDR3aa: CASSPPTGDNTEAFF
CDR3nt: TGTGCCAGTAGTCCGCCCACGGGGGATAACACTGAAGCTTTCTTT

abundance: .
j_gene: TRBJ2-5
v_gene: TRBV6-4
d_gene: .
CDR3aa: CASILPLDAGKETQYF
CDR3nt: TGTGCCAGCATTCTCCCCTTAGACGCGGGGAAGGAGACCCAGTACTTC

abundance: .
j_gene: TRBJ1-4
v_gene: TRBV6-1
d_gene: .
CDR3aa: CASSERRPKGLFF
CDR3nt: TGTGCCAGCAGTGAACGCAGGCCCAAAGGGCTGTTTTTT

abundance: .
j_gene: TRBJ2-7
v_gene: TRBV11-2
d_gene: .
CDR3aa: CASSLERSSTYEQYF
CDR3nt: TGTGCCAGCAGCTTAGAAAGGAGCAGTACCTACGAGCAGTACTTC

abundance: .
j_gene: TRBJ1-6
v_gene: TRBV10-1
d_gene: TRBD1
CDR3aa: CASSGSGGGSPLHF
CDR3nt: TGCGCCAGCAGTGGATCAGGGGGCGGATCACCCCTCCACTTT

abundance: once
j_gene: TRBJ1-5
v_gene: TRBV7-9
d_gene: .
CDR3aa: CASSFSSSNQPQHF
CDR3nt: TGTGCCAGCAGCTTTTCCAGCAGCAATCAGCCCCAGCATTTT

abundance: .
j_gene: TRBJ2-5
v_gene: TRBV29-1
d_gene: .
CDR3aa: CSVEGARGETQYF
CDR3nt: TGCAGCGTTGAAGGGGCTAGGGGTGAGACCCAGTACTTC

abundance: .
j_gene: TRBJ1-5
v_gene: TRBV28
d_gene: .
CDR3aa: CASSDPGSPGNQPQHF
CDR3nt: TGTGCCAGCAGTGATCCCGGGTCCCCGGGCAATCAGCCCCAGCATTTT

abundance: .
j_gene: TRBJ1-3
v_gene: TRBV28
d_gene: .
CDR3aa: CASHEGGTYSGNTIYF
CDR3nt: TGTGCCAGCCACGAGGGGGGTACATACTCTGGAAACACCATATATTTT